A single T cell receptor beta chain is shown here with its context. The sample originates from a study of blood T cell repertoires in COVID-19. Original analysis: Amplification of reference gene primers provided the estimated nucleated cell counts. TCRdb's copy holds only in-frame clones and misses some; the assay was immunoSEQ multiplex PCR. For V, J and clone size, that table is used; D and trimming come from the DNA. Here the sample spans 200,000 to 250,000 clones, 86% being singletons. Germline V gene lookup returns CDR1 SGDLS and CDR2 YYNGEE. V lost 0 bases and J lost 10, with 11 bases in between. This CDR3 has 13 amino acids.

The sequence was collected from a man aged 80 or over with acute or convalescent COVID-19. The specimen was peripheral blood. The chain uses TRBV9 and TRBJ2-1, with D perhaps matching TRBD1 (6 bases). This CDR3 is CASSVEGHSEQFF. CDR3 coding DNA: TGTGCCAGCAGCGTAGAGGGACATAGCGAGCAGTTCTTC.